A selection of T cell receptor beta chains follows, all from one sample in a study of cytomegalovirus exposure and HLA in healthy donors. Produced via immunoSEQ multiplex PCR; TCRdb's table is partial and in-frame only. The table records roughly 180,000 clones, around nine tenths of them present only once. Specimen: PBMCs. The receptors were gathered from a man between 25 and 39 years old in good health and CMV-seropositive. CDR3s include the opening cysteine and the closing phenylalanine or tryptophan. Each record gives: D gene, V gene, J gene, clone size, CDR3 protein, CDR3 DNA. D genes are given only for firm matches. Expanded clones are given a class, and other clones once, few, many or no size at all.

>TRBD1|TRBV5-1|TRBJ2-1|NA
CASSPGGGQGAYNEQFF
TGCGCCAGCAGCCCAGGAGGGGGACAGGGGGCCTACAATGAGCAGTTCTTC
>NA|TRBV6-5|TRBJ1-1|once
CASRRGGDTEAFF
TGTGCCAGCAGAAGGGGGGGAGACACTGAAGCTTTCTTT
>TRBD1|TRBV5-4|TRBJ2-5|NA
CASRSTGYQETQYF
TGTGCCAGCAGATCGACAGGGTACCAAGAGACCCAGTACTTC
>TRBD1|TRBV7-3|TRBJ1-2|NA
CASRATQGAGGYTF
TGTGCCAGCAGGGCAACTCAGGGGGCTGGTGGCTACACCTTC
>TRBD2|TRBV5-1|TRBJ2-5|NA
CASSSPGTSGGAAAETQYF
TGCGCCAGCAGCTCACCCGGGACTAGCGGGGGGGCCGCTGCAGAGACCCAGTACTTC
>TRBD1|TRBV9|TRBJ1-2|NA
CASSPETGRNYGYTF
TGTGCCAGCAGCCCAGAGACAGGGAGGAACTATGGCTACACCTTC
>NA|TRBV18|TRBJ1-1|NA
CASSPLDQAANTEAFF
TGTGCCAGCTCACCACTAGACCAGGCGGCTAACACTGAAGCTTTCTTT
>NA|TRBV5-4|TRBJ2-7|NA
CASSFSRGYEQYF
TGTGCCAGCAGCTTTTCCAGGGGCTACGAGCAGTACTTC
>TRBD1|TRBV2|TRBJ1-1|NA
CATIQGGNTEAFF
TGTGCCACCATACAGGGGGGGAACACTGAAGCTTTCTTT
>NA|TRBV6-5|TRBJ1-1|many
CASSYRRGPAFF
TGTGCCAGCAGTTATAGGAGGGGCCCGGCTTTCTTT
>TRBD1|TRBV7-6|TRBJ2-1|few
CASSFPPGQGFNTYNEQFF
TGTGCCAGCAGCTTTCCCCCGGGACAGGGGTTCAACACCTACAATGAGCAGTTCTTC
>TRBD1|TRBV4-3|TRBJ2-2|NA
CASSQDHRGYTGELFF
TGCGCCAGCAGCCAAGATCACAGGGGGTACACCGGGGAGCTGTTTTTT
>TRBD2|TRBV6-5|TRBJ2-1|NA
CASSYNSGVSYNEQFF
TGTGCCAGCAGTTACAATAGCGGGGTATCCTACAATGAGCAGTTCTTC
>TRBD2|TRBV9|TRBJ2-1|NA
CASSPGLAGYNEQFF
TGTGCCAGCAGCCCGGGACTAGCTGGTTACAATGAGCAGTTCTTC
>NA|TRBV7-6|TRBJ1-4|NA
CASSPQATNEKLFF
TGTGCCAGCAGCCCACAAGCAACTAATGAAAAACTGTTTTTT
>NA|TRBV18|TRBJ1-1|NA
CASSGGNTEAFF
TGTGCCAGCTCGGGGGGTAACACTGAAGCTTTCTTT
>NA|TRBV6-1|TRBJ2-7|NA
CALLGYEQYF
TGTGCCCTATTGGGCTACGAGCAGTACTTC
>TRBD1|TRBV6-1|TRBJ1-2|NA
CASAIGTGDYGYTF
TGTGCCAGCGCAATAGGGACAGGGGACTATGGCTACACCTTC
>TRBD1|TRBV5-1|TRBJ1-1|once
CASSQRTGENTEAFF
TGCGCCAGCAGCCAACGGACAGGGGAGAACACTGAAGCTTTCTTT
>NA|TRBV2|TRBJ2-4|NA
CASSVEVGAKNIQYF
TGTGCCAGCAGTGTAGAGGTGGGAGCCAAAAACATTCAGTACTTC
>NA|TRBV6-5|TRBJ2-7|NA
CASSYSDGVAAQYF
TGTGCCAGCAGTTACTCGGATGGGGTTGCGGCGCAGTACTTC
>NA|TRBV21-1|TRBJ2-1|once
CASTSPVAGNEQFF
TGTGCCAGCACTTCGCCGGTGGCAGGGAATGAGCAGTTCTTC
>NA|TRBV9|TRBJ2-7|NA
CASGQHSYEQYF
TGTGCCAGCGGACAGCACTCCTACGAGCAGTACTTC
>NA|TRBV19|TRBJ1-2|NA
CASSILGTSGYTF
TGTGCCAGTAGTATTCTTGGGACTAGTGGCTACACCTTC
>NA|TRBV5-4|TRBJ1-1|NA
CASSLFGQGKPEAFF
TGTGCCAGCAGCTTGTTTGGGCAGGGGAAACCTGAAGCTTTCTTT
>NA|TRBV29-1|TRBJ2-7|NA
CSATKGSVAVPLRYEQYF
TGCAGCGCCACCAAGGGGAGCGTAGCGGTGCCGCTCAGATACGAGCAGTACTTC
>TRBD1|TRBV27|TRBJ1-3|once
CASRGQGGNTIYF
TGTGCCAGCAGGGGACAGGGGGGAAACACCATATATTTT
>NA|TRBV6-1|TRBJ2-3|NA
CASSVEQGPADTQYF
TGTGCCAGCAGTGTAGAACAGGGCCCCGCAGATACGCAGTATTTT
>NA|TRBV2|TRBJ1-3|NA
CASTSFSGNTIYF
TGTGCCAGCACGAGTTTCTCTGGAAACACCATATATTTT
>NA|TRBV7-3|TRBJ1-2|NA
CASSIDWGYGYTF
TGTGCCAGCAGCATCGACTGGGGCTATGGCTACACCTTC
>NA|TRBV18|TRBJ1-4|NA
CASSPRDGDEKLFF
TGTGCCAGCTCACCCCGAGACGGCGATGAAAAACTGTTTTTT
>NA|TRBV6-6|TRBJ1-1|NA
CASSPAGSTEAFF
TGTGCCAGCAGTCCCGCAGGGAGCACTGAAGCTTTCTTT
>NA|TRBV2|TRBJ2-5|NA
CASSEDRQETQYF
TGTGCCAGCAGTGAGGACAGACAAGAGACCCAGTACTTC
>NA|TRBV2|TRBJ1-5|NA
CASRYSNQPQHF
TGTGCCAGCAGGTATAGCAATCAGCCCCAGCATTTT
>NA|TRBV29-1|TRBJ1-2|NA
CSVEGPGRANYGYTF
TGCAGCGTTGAAGGCCCAGGGAGGGCTAACTATGGCTACACCTTC
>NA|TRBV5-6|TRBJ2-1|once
CASSLFWSSYNEQFF
TGTGCCAGCAGCTTGTTCTGGAGCTCCTACAATGAGCAGTTCTTC
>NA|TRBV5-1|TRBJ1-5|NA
CASSLDVSGLQPQHF
TGCGCCAGCAGCTTGGATGTGTCAGGACTTCAGCCCCAGCATTTT
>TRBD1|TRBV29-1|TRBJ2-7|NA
CSVVVSDREAYEQYF
TGCAGCGTTGTAGTCTCGGACAGGGAGGCCTACGAGCAGTACTTC
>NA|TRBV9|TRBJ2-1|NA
CASGPLSNEQFF
TGTGCCAGCGGGCCACTCAGCAATGAGCAGTTCTTC
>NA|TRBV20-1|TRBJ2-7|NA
CSASQQNEQYF
TGCAGTGCTAGCCAGCAAAACGAGCAGTACTTC
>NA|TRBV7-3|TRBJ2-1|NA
CASSSNRDLHNEQFF
TGTGCCAGCAGCTCAAATCGGGACTTGCACAATGAGCAGTTCTTC
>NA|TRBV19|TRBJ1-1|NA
CASSIGQGTEAFF
TGTGCCAGTAGTATCGGGCAGGGCACTGAAGCTTTCTTT
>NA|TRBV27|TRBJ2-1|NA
CASSLSGPDEQFF
TGTGCCAGCAGTTTATCGGGTCCGGATGAGCAGTTCTTC
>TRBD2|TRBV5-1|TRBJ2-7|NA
CASSSGLAYEQYF
TGCGCCAGCAGCTCCGGACTAGCCTACGAGCAGTACTTC
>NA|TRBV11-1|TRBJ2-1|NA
CAIDLRDSSYNEQFF
TGTGCCATCGATCTTAGGGATAGCTCCTACAATGAGCAGTTCTTC
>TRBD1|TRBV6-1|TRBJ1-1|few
CASSGGQARAFF
TGTGCCAGCAGTGGTGGACAGGCAAGAGCTTTCTTT
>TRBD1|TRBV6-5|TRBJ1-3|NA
CASTQDRVPGNTIYF
TGTGCCAGCACCCAGGACAGGGTTCCTGGAAACACCATATATTTT
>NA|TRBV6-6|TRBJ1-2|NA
CASSYGGDGGYTF
TGTGCCAGCAGTTACGGGGGGGATGGCGGCTACACCTTC
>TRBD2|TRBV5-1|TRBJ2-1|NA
CASSSAPSGGDNEQFF
TGCGCCAGCAGCTCCGCCCCTAGCGGGGGGGACAATGAGCAGTTCTTC
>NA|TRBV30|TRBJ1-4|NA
CAWSMGGEKLFF
TGTGCCTGGAGTATGGGGGGTGAAAAACTGTTTTTT
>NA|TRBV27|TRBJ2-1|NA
CASENGRQVGHEQFF
TGTGCCAGCGAAAATGGTCGTCAGGTCGGTCATGAGCAGTTCTTC